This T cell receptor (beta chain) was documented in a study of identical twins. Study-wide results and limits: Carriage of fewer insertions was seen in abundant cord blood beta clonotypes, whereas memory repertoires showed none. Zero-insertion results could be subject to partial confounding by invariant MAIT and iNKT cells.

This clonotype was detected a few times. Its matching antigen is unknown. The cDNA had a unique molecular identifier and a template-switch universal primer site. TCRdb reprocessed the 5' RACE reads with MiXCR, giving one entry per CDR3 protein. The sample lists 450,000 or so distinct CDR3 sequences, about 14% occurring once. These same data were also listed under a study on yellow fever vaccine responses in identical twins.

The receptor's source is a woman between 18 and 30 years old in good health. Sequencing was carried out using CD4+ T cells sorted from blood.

The CDR3 loop reads CASRGTGGANVLTF. In nucleotides, the CDR3 is TGTGCCAGTAGGGGTACAGGGGGGGCCAACGTCCTGACTTTC. The chain uses TRBV19 and TRBJ2-6, with D possibly TRBD1 on 6 matching bases. The ends were cut back, 6 bases at V and 4 bases at J, with 10 bases in the middle. The CDR3 loop spans 14 amino acids. Germline CDR1 reads LNHDA; CDR2 reads SQIVND (reference sequence). Variable domain in full (rest from reference TRBV19 and TRBJ2-6): DGGITQSPKYLFRKEGQNVTLSCEQNLNHDAMYWYRQDPGQGLRLIYYSQIVNDFQKGDIAEGYSVSREKKESFPLTVTSAQKNPTAFYLCASRGTGGANVLTFGAGSRLTVL.